This TCR beta chain is drawn from a study of blood T cell repertoires in COVID-19. Study-wide context: Acute and convalescent COVID-19 specimens originated in the United States, Italy and Spain. PBMCs, B-cell-depleted T cells, or T cells were the source of the cDNA or gDNA that made up the material.

Per the original methods: Estimated nucleated cell counts came from reference gene primer amplification. Only in-frame clones appear in the TCRdb table, and some are missing; sequencing was by immunoSEQ multiplex PCR. V, J and clone size were drawn from that table, and D and trimming were deduced from the DNA. The profile shows about 140,000 clones, over 80% of them singletons. J gave up 7 bases and V 4 bases, and 13 bases lay outside the gene matches. The germline gives CDR1 SGHTA, CDR2 FQGNSA. This CDR3 comprises 16 residues. This clonotype was obtained from a human donor in a cohort sampled during active COVID-19. The J gene is TRBJ2-1, the V gene TRBV7-2; 7 bases fit TRBD2. Sequencing used peripheral blood. CDR3 protein: CASSSGGAGSRNEQFF. The CDR3 DNA follows: TGTGCCAGCAGCTCGGGGGGAGCGGGGAGCCGTAATGAGCAGTTCTTC.